This paragraph reports one T cell receptor (beta chain). Antigen unknown. J lost 9 bases, V lost 4 bases, and 14 bases had no gene match. Germline CDR1 and CDR2: SEHNR and FQNEAQ (reference sequence). The CDR3 spans 15 residues. Assay used: immunoSEQ multiplex PCR; TCRdb lists only in-frame clones, some missing. The sample consists of about 5,000 clones, 78% of them appearing once. These data originate in a study of high-grade serous ovarian cancer treatment subgroups. Study-level information: Each sample yielded on average 7,494 unique TCR beta rearrangements from around 14,000 reads. Whole-study results and caveats: Only CDR3 was analyzed; CDR1 and CDR2 were not. TCR relatedness rose with neoantigen level and trended with mutation load. Same-patient tumor repertoires overlapped at about 0.1 to 0.8; different patients barely overlapped.

Tumor tissue was taken before any definitive surgery or chemotherapy was given. This TCR derives from a human donor with high-grade serous ovarian cancer. The rearrangement joins TRBV7-9 to TRBJ1-1; the match to TRBD1 covers 7 bases. Sequencing used tumor tissue. CDR3 in amino acids: CASSSDRADRGKAFF. Here the CDR3 DNA reads TGTGCCAGCAGCTCCGACAGGGCCGATCGGGGGAAAGCTTTCTTT.